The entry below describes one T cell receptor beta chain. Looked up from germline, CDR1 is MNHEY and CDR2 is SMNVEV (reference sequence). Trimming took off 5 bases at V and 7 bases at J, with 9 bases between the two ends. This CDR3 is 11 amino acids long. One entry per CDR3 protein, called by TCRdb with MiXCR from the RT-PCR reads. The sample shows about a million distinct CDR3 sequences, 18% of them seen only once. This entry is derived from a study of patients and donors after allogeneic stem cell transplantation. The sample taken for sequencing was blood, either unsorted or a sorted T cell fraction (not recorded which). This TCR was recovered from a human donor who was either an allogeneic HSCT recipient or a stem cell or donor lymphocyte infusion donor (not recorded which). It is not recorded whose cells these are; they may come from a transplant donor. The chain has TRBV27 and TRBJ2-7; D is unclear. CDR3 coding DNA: TGTGCCAGCAGTGGGAATTTGGAGCAGTACTTC. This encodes CASSGNLEQYF.